The rows below give T cell receptor beta chains drawn from one sample of a study of shared clonotypes between healthy human individuals. Only in-frame clones appear in the TCRdb table, and some are missing; sequencing was by immunoSEQ multiplex PCR. The top ten clones hold approximately 12% of a sample with 490,000 or so clones, 79% of them seen once. What was sequenced was PBMCs. These receptors originate from a woman in her thirties or forties in good health. Some clones in this sample may be carry-over from other donors' samples. Both conserved end residues are part of each CDR3. The order of the fields is J gene, V gene, CDR3 length, D gene, clone size, CDR3 protein, CDR3 DNA. D genes are given only for firm matches. The size field is filled for only some rows; it gives once, few, many or a size class.

J gene: TRBJ2-5
V gene: TRBV4-1
CDR3 length: 14
D gene: -
clone size: -
CDR3 protein: CASSQGDFQETQYF
CDR3 DNA: TGCGCCAGCAGCCAAGGGGACTTCCAAGAGACCCAGTACTTC

J gene: TRBJ2-3
V gene: TRBV29-1
CDR3 length: 14
D gene: -
clone size: -
CDR3 protein: CSVVGGGTTDTQYF
CDR3 DNA: TGCAGCGTTGTGGGGGGAGGAACCACAGATACGCAGTATTTT

J gene: TRBJ2-5
V gene: TRBV7-2
CDR3 length: 17
D gene: -
clone size: -
CDR3 protein: CASSSIYSWGERETQYF
CDR3 DNA: TGTGCCAGCAGCTCAATCTACAGTTGGGGGGAAAGGGAGACCCAGTACTTC

J gene: TRBJ1-5
V gene: TRBV21-1
CDR3 length: 14
D gene: -
clone size: -
CDR3 protein: CASSKEGRKRPQHF
CDR3 DNA: TGTGCCAGCAGCAAAGAAGGGCGCAAGCGGCCCCAGCATTTT

J gene: TRBJ2-7
V gene: TRBV19
CDR3 length: 14
D gene: -
clone size: once
CDR3 protein: CASSYGTGPYEQYF
CDR3 DNA: TGTGCCAGTAGTTATGGGACGGGACCCTACGAGCAGTACTTC

J gene: TRBJ1-2
V gene: TRBV28
CDR3 length: 16
D gene: TRBD1
clone size: -
CDR3 protein: CASSLWTDRVNYGYTF
CDR3 DNA: TGTGCCAGCAGTTTATGGACAGACAGGGTAAACTATGGCTACACCTTC

J gene: TRBJ1-5
V gene: TRBV10-1
CDR3 length: 15
D gene: -
clone size: few
CDR3 protein: CASSASQDGHQPQHF
CDR3 DNA: TGCGCCAGCAGTGCATCCCAGGACGGTCATCAGCCCCAGCATTTT

J gene: TRBJ2-6
V gene: TRBV19
CDR3 length: 16
D gene: TRBD1
clone size: many
CDR3 protein: CASSIATGAGANVLTF
CDR3 DNA: TGTGCCAGTAGTATAGCCACAGGGGCTGGGGCCAACGTCCTGACTTTC

J gene: TRBJ1-1
V gene: TRBV15
CDR3 length: 17
D gene: -
clone size: -
CDR3 protein: CATSRAGVISPGTEAFF
CDR3 DNA: TGTGCCACCAGCAGGGCGGGGGTCATCTCACCCGGCACTGAAGCTTTCTTT

J gene: TRBJ2-7
V gene: TRBV7-9
CDR3 length: 15
D gene: TRBD2
clone size: -
CDR3 protein: CASSLVSGRAYEQYF
CDR3 DNA: TGTGCCAGCAGCTTAGTTAGCGGGAGGGCCTACGAGCAGTACTTC

J gene: TRBJ2-3
V gene: TRBV7-7
CDR3 length: 15
D gene: TRBD2
clone size: -
CDR3 protein: CASSLGSGRTDTQYF
CDR3 DNA: TGTGCTAGCAGCTTGGGTAGCGGGAGAACAGATACGCAGTATTTT

J gene: TRBJ1-1
V gene: TRBV11-3
CDR3 length: 14
D gene: TRBD1
clone size: -
CDR3 protein: CASSEGQGDTEAFF
CDR3 DNA: TGTGCCAGCAGCGAGGGACAGGGGGACACTGAAGCTTTCTTT

J gene: TRBJ2-3
V gene: TRBV7-3
CDR3 length: 14
D gene: -
clone size: once
CDR3 protein: CASSETSHTDTQYF
CDR3 DNA: TGTGCCAGCAGCGAGACTTCCCACACAGATACGCAGTATTTT

J gene: TRBJ1-1
V gene: TRBV9
CDR3 length: 18
D gene: TRBD1
clone size: -
CDR3 protein: CASSVGETGAHRGVEAFF
CDR3 DNA: TGTGCCAGCAGCGTAGGCGAGACAGGGGCCCACAGGGGGGTTGAAGCTTTCTTT

J gene: TRBJ2-2
V gene: TRBV7-9
CDR3 length: 12
D gene: -
clone size: -
CDR3 protein: CASSWIRGELFF
CDR3 DNA: TGTGCCAGCAGCTGGATAAGAGGGGAGCTGTTTTTT

J gene: TRBJ2-5
V gene: TRBV7-9
CDR3 length: 12
D gene: -
clone size: -
CDR3 protein: CASSLSLETQYF
CDR3 DNA: TGTGCCAGCAGCCTCAGTTTAGAGACCCAGTACTTC

J gene: TRBJ2-1
V gene: TRBV27
CDR3 length: 16
D gene: -
clone size: -
CDR3 protein: CASSPRGFSHYNEQFF
CDR3 DNA: TGTGCCAGCAGTCCCCGAGGGTTTTCTCATTACAATGAGCAGTTCTTC

J gene: TRBJ2-2
V gene: TRBV9
CDR3 length: 15
D gene: TRBD2
clone size: once
CDR3 protein: CASSVVSGRSGELFF
CDR3 DNA: TGTGCCAGCAGCGTAGTTAGCGGGAGATCCGGGGAGCTGTTTTTT

J gene: TRBJ1-3
V gene: TRBV13
CDR3 length: 14
D gene: -
clone size: -
CDR3 protein: CASSSKPGSNTIYF
CDR3 DNA: TGTGCCAGCAGCTCTAAGCCAGGGAGTAACACCATATATTTT

J gene: TRBJ1-1
V gene: TRBV6-5
CDR3 length: 11
D gene: -
clone size: few
CDR3 protein: CASSTGTEAFF
CDR3 DNA: TGTGCCAGCAGTACCGGGACCGAAGCTTTCTTT

J gene: TRBJ2-1
V gene: TRBV11-2
CDR3 length: 13
D gene: TRBD2
clone size: -
CDR3 protein: CASGREPYNEQFF
CDR3 DNA: TGTGCCAGCGGGCGGGAGCCCTACAATGAGCAGTTCTTC

J gene: TRBJ2-5
V gene: TRBV29-1
CDR3 length: 14
D gene: TRBD2
clone size: -
CDR3 protein: CSVYGVRGGETQYF
CDR3 DNA: TGCAGCGTTTACGGCGTGCGGGGGGGAGAGACCCAGTACTTC

J gene: TRBJ2-5
V gene: TRBV7-9
CDR3 length: 14
D gene: -
clone size: -
CDR3 protein: CASSLVGSGETQYF
CDR3 DNA: TGTGCCAGCAGCTTAGTAGGCAGCGGGGAGACCCAGTACTTC

J gene: TRBJ2-2
V gene: TRBV15
CDR3 length: 17
D gene: TRBD2
clone size: -
CDR3 protein: CATSTPGASGSTGELFF
CDR3 DNA: TGTGCCACCAGCACTCCCGGGGCTAGCGGGAGTACCGGGGAGCTGTTTTTT

J gene: TRBJ2-3
V gene: TRBV11-3
CDR3 length: 14
D gene: -
clone size: few
CDR3 protein: CASSPPDTGDTQYF
CDR3 DNA: TGTGCCAGCAGCCCTCCCGACACCGGAGATACGCAGTATTTT

J gene: TRBJ2-5
V gene: TRBV7-9
CDR3 length: 18
D gene: TRBD2
clone size: -
CDR3 protein: CASSLPRLAGVPQETQYF
CDR3 DNA: TGTGCCAGCAGCTTGCCCCGACTAGCGGGAGTGCCCCAAGAGACCCAGTACTTC

J gene: TRBJ1-4
V gene: TRBV28
CDR3 length: 14
D gene: -
clone size: -
CDR3 protein: CASSLGGFSEKLFF
CDR3 DNA: TGTGCCAGCAGTTTGGGGGGGTTTAGTGAAAAACTGTTTTTT

J gene: TRBJ2-3
V gene: TRBV11-2
CDR3 length: 18
D gene: -
clone size: few
CDR3 protein: CASSFDPPGTAGTDTQYF
CDR3 DNA: TGTGCCAGCAGCTTTGACCCTCCGGGGACGGCGGGCACAGATACGCAGTATTTT

J gene: TRBJ1-4
V gene: TRBV12-2
CDR3 length: 10
D gene: -
clone size: -
CDR3 protein: CASRGEKLFF
CDR3 DNA: TGTGCAAGTCGCGGTGAAAAACTGTTTTTT

J gene: TRBJ1-4
V gene: TRBV19
CDR3 length: 15
D gene: -
clone size: -
CDR3 protein: CASGRRREGDEKLFF
CDR3 DNA: TGTGCCAGTGGGAGAAGGCGGGAAGGGGATGAAAAACTGTTTTTT

J gene: TRBJ2-7
V gene: TRBV20-1
CDR3 length: 11
D gene: -
clone size: -
CDR3 protein: CSAWGGREQYF
CDR3 DNA: TGCAGTGCTTGGGGGGGGCGCGAGCAGTACTTC

J gene: TRBJ1-5
V gene: TRBV27
CDR3 length: 15
D gene: TRBD1
clone size: -
CDR3 protein: CATGTGTYSNQPQHF
CDR3 DNA: TGTGCCACCGGGACAGGGACATATAGCAATCAGCCCCAGCATTTT

J gene: TRBJ1-5
V gene: TRBV29-1
CDR3 length: 13
D gene: TRBD1
clone size: many
CDR3 protein: CSVADRGDQPQHF
CDR3 DNA: TGCAGCGTTGCGGACAGGGGCGATCAGCCCCAGCATTTT

J gene: TRBJ2-7
V gene: TRBV23-1
CDR3 length: 15
D gene: TRBD2
clone size: -
CDR3 protein: CASSPRGGPAYEQYF
CDR3 DNA: TGCGCCAGCAGTCCTCGCGGGGGTCCCGCCTACGAGCAGTACTTC

J gene: TRBJ1-3
V gene: TRBV15
CDR3 length: 14
D gene: -
clone size: -
CDR3 protein: CATSRHASGNTIYF
CDR3 DNA: TGTGCCACCAGCAGACATGCCTCTGGAAACACCATATATTTT

J gene: TRBJ2-5
V gene: TRBV18
CDR3 length: 16
D gene: TRBD2
clone size: -
CDR3 protein: CASSRAGGTNQETQYF
CDR3 DNA: TGTGCCAGCTCACGCGCGGGAGGTACGAACCAAGAGACCCAGTACTTC

J gene: TRBJ2-4
V gene: TRBV27
CDR3 length: 16
D gene: -
clone size: -
CDR3 protein: CATTEVPTLPKNIQYF
CDR3 DNA: TGTGCCACCACGGAAGTCCCCACCCTACCCAAAAACATTCAGTACTTC

J gene: TRBJ1-4
V gene: TRBV9
CDR3 length: 16
D gene: -
clone size: -
CDR3 protein: CASSVAGAAFNEKLFF
CDR3 DNA: TGTGCCAGCAGCGTAGCTGGGGCAGCTTTTAATGAAAAACTGTTTTTT

J gene: TRBJ1-2
V gene: TRBV11-2
CDR3 length: 14
D gene: -
clone size: -
CDR3 protein: CASSLAGRRYGYTF
CDR3 DNA: TGTGCCAGCAGCTTAGCCGGGAGAAGGTATGGCTACACCTTC

J gene: TRBJ1-5
V gene: TRBV19
CDR3 length: 13
D gene: TRBD1
clone size: -
CDR3 protein: CATRGLGNQPQHF
CDR3 DNA: TGTGCCACCAGGGGGCTGGGTAATCAGCCCCAGCATTTT

J gene: TRBJ2-1
V gene: TRBV6-6
CDR3 length: 16
D gene: TRBD2
clone size: many
CDR3 protein: CASSLTSGSSYNEQFF
CDR3 DNA: TGTGCCAGCAGTTTAACTAGCGGGAGCTCCTACAATGAGCAGTTCTTC

J gene: TRBJ2-7
V gene: TRBV7-8
CDR3 length: 13
D gene: -
clone size: -
CDR3 protein: CASSSLGRGEQYF
CDR3 DNA: TGTGCCAGCAGCAGCCTGGGGAGAGGCGAGCAGTACTTC